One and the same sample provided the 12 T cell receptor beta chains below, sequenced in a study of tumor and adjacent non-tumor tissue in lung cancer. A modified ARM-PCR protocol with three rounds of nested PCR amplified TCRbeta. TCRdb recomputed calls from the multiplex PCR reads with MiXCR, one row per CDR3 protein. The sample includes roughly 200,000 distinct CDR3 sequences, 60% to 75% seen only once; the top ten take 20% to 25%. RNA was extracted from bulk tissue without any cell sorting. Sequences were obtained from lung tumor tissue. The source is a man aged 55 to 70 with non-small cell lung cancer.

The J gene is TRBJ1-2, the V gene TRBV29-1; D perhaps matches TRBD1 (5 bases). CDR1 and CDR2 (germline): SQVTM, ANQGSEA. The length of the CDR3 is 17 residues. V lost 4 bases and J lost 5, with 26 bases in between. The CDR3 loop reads CSVATLGGGTPEYGYTF. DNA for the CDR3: TGCAGCGTTGCAACGCTGGGGGGGGGGACCCCGGAGTATGGCTACACCTTC.

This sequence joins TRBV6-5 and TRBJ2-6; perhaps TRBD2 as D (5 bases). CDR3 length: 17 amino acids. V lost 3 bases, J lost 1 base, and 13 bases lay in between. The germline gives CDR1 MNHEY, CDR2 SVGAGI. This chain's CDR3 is CASSYGVGRSGANVLTF. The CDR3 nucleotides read TGTGCCAGCAGTTATGGCGTTGGGAGATCTGGGGCCAACGTCCTGACTTTC.

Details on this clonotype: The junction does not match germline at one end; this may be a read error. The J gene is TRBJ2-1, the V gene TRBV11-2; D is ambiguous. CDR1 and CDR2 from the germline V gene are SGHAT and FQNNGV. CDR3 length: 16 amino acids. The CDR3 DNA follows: TGTGCCAGCAGCTTAGAACCGCGTTCCTCCTGCAATGAGCAGTTCTTC. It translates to CASSLEPRSSCNEQFF.

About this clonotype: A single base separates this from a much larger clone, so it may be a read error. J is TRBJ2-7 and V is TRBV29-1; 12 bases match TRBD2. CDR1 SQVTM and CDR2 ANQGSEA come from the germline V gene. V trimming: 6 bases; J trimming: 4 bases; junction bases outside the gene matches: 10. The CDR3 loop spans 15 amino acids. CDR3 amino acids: CSVNGLAGRNYEQYF. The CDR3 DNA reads TGCAGCGTCAACGGACTAGCGGGACGCAATTACGAGCAGTACTTC.

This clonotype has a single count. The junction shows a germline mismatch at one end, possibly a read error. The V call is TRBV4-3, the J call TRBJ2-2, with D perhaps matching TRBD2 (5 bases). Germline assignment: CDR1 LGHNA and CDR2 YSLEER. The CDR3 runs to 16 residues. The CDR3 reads CASNQDVGQHTGELFF. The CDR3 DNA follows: TGCGCCAGCAACCAAGATGTGGGTCAACACACCGGGGAGTTGTTTTTC.

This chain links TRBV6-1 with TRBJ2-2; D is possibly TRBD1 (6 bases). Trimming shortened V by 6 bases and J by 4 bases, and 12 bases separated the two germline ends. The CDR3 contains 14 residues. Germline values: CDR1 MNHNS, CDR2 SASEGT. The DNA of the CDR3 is TGTGCCAGCAGAGAGGACAGAGTCACCGGGGAGCTGTTTTTT. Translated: CASREDRVTGELFF.

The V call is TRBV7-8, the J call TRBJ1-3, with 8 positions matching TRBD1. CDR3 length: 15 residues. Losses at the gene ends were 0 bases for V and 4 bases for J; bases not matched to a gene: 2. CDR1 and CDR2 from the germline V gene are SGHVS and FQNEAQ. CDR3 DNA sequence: TGTGCCAGCAGCTTAGCGGGGACAGGAGGAAACACCATATATTTT. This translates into CASSLAGTGGNTIYF.

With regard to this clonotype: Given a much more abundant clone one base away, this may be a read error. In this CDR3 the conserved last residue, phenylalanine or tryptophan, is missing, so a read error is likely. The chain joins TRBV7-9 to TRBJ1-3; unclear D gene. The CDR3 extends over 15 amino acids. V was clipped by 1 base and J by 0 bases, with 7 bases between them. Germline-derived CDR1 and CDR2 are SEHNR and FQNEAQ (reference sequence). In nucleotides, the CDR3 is TGTGCCAGCAGCTTAGTGTACAGCTCTGGAAACACCATATATCTT. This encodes CASSLVYSSGNTIYL.

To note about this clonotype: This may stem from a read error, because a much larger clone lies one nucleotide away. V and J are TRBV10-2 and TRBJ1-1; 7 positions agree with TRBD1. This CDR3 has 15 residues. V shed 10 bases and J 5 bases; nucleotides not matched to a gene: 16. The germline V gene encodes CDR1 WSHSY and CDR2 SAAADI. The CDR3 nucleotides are TGCGCCAACGGGGCCGCGACAGGGACGGGGACTGAAGCTTTCTTT. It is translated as CANGAATGTGTEAFF.

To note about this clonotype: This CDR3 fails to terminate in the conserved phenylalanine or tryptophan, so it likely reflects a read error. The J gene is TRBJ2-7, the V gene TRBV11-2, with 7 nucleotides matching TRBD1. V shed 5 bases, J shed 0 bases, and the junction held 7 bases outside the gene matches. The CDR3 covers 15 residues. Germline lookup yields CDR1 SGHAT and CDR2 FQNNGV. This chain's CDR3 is CASSASTGPSYEQYS. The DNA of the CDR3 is TGTGCCAGCAGCGCGTCGACAGGGCCCTCCTACGAGCAGTACTCC.

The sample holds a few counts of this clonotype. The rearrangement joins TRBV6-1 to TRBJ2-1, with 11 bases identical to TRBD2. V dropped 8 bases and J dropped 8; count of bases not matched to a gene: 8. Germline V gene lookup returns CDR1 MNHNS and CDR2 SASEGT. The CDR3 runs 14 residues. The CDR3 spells CASLRTSGLDEQFF. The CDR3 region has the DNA TGTGCCAGCCTGAGGACTAGCGGGTTGGATGAGCAGTTCTTC.

The CDR3 DNA reads TGTGCCAGCAGCCTAAAACTTAGTCGGACTTTCTTT. It codes for CASSLKLSRTFF. V gene TRBV11-2 combines with J gene TRBJ1-1; D is uncertain. The CDR3 contains 12 residues. Germline-derived CDR1 and CDR2 are SGHAT and FQNNGV. Between the trimmed V and J ends, which lost 5 bases and 12 bases, there was a span of 16 bases.